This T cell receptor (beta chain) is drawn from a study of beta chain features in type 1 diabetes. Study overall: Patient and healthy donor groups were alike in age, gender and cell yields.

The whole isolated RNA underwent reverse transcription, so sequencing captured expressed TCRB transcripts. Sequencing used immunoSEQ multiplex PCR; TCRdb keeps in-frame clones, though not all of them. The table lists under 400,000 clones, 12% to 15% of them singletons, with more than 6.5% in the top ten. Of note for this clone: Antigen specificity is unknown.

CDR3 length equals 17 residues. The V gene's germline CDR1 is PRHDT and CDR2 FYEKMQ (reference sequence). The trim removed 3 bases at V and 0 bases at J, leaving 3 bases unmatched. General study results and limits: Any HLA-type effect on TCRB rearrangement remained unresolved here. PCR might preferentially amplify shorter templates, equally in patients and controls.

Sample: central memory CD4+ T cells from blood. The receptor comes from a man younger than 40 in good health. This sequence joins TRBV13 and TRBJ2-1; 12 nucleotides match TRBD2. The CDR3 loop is CASSLTSGGSSYNEQFF. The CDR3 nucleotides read TGTGCCAGCAGCTTGACTAGCGGGGGTAGCTCCTACAATGAGCAGTTCTTC. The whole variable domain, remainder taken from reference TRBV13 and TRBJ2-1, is AAGVIQSPRHLIKEKRETATLKCYPIPRHDTVYWYQQGPGQDPQFLISFYEKMQSDKGSIPDRFSAQQFSDYHSELNMSSLELGDSALYFCASSLTSGGSSYNEQFFGPGTRLTVL.